Detailed here is one T cell receptor beta chain. Its antigen target is currently unknown. No base quality values were provided; no much bigger clone lies one nucleotide off. The sample comes from a study of blood T cells in healthy people across ages (dated by TCRdb to 2013 to 2016). Regarding the complete study: In model experiments, template switching captured roughly one uniquely barcoded TCR beta cDNA molecule for every two T cells. The donors were divided into four age groups: young (average roughly 15 years), middle-aged (almost 40), aged (about 60) and long-lived (about 90). The study measured age-related changes in TCR beta repertoire diversity using deep sequencing normalized with unique cDNA molecular identifiers. Two additional independent replicas of 1 million unique cDNA reads from the same blood draw were analyzed for two donors (one aged 18 to 30 and one aged 80 or older). What the study reported, not specific to this receptor: The long-lived group showed more naive CD4+ T cells, fewer expanded clones and increased TCR diversity than the aged group, suggesting age selection. Estimates of total diversity based on one million sequenced T cells were regarded as lower bounds and as underestimates. As age increased, observed TCR beta diversity per million T cells dropped in a roughly linear way, and a significant reduction was already evident by age about 40. Donor CMV infection status was unknown, potentially confounding age-related changes in expanded clonotypes. A strong correlation was found between observed TCR beta diversity and the percentage of naive T cells measured by flow cytometry. Bulk unsorted PBMC profiling prevented conclusive comparison of naive and antigen-experienced compartments.

Libraries were built with 5' RACE. Reads for this sample came from an Illumina HiSeq 2500. The second PCR ran for roughly 6 to 11 cycles and used a J-beta primer mix along with a sample-barcoded 5' primer. A template-switch 5' adaptor carrying 12 random nucleotides introduced a unique molecular identifier onto each TCR beta cDNA molecule. Each sample yielded at least 2.5 million CDR3-containing paired-end reads. First-strand cDNA synthesis was performed from all RNA using the Mint cDNA synthesis kit, with priming by a TRBC-specific oligonucleotide. All cDNA was treated with uracil-DNA glycosylase and then went through a first 18-cycle PCR with the universal primers M1SS and BC2_uni_R. The authors' analysis ran thus. Normalization of each sample was performed by random selection of 1 million high-quality reads, each carrying a distinct molecular identifier. Instead of being binned into consensus sequences, reads that shared molecular identifiers were thrown out. CDR3 identification, clonotype clustering and error correction used MiTCR with a Q25 quality threshold and the strictest error-elimination algorithm. A nonparametric unseen species model with Euler transformation was used to estimate a lower bound on total TCR beta diversity. Clones were called with MiXCR by TCRdb after fastp trimmed the public reads at Q25, and only in-frame beta chains were retained. Here each entry gathers all rows of one CDR3 protein and keeps the most common genes and DNA. None of the V and J calls come from the authors' own analysis; TCRdb made them. The sample has around 1,000,000 distinct CDR3 sequences on record, around 25% of them singletons. The top ten clones comprise about 0.8% of the sample.

There are 15 amino acids in the CDR3, from cysteine to phenylalanine inclusive. Just CDR3 DNA is preserved here, 45 bases in frame from base 1. V and J are truncated by 0 bases and 6 bases respectively, leaving an intervening sequence of 13 bases. CDR1 SNHLY and CDR2 FYNNEI were looked up in the germline V gene. Systemically healthy Caucasian individuals from Russia, over 30 in total and aged roughly 6 to 100 years, were included as donors. Each donor gave 8 to 10 milliliters of peripheral blood, collected into EDTA-treated Vacutainer tubes. Ficoll-Paque density-gradient centrifugation was used to isolate PBMCs, with at least 7 million per sample. Total RNA was extracted from PBMCs with Trizol reagent, with at least 5.5 micrograms obtained per sample. The percentages of naive CD45RAhigh/CD27high T cells were determined by flow cytometry on a PBMC aliquot from every donor. The same data also contributed to another study, on T cells of mothers and their children. As that second study puts it: Nine systemically healthy Caucasian individuals served as donors, namely three mothers together with their six children. cDNA synthesis consumed the entire amount of extracted RNA, loaded at around 1.5 ug RNA in each 15 ul reaction. In the second PCR, sample barcodes and 2-4 random nucleotides were introduced via the M1S primer. Over 9 million TCR beta CDR3 reads came from each mother, compared with a few million reads from each child. In both related and unrelated pairs, thymic selection shapes the output of TCR recombination in a similar way, with inherited differences having only a minor effect. Normalized repertoire overlap in related mother-child pairs was always slightly higher than in unrelated mother-child pairs, but the difference was never significant. Persistent microchimeric T cell clones were not detected, at a sensitivity of 85 to 100 clones per million clonotypes. Deep NGS was used in the study to compare the TCR beta repertoires of mothers and children and to look for features that separate related mother-child pairs from unrelated individuals. The mean age was roughly 36 +/- 4 years for the mothers and around 11 +/- 4 years for the children. After adapter ligation with NEBNext reagents, the libraries were sequenced on Illumina HiSeq 2000 with 100+100 nt paired-end reads. To avoid cross-contamination, the mother libraries and the child libraries were prepared a month apart and sequenced in separate runs. For each donor, between about 450,000 and 2,300,000 distinct TCR beta clonotypes were identified. Naive TCR beta clonotypes were estimated from low-frequency clonotypes matched to each donor's FACS-determined naive share, without sorting.

The TCR originated in a girl aged 2 to 9 in good health. Sample: blood. Recombination linked TRBV2 to TRBJ2-3; too little of a D gene remains to name it. The encoded CDR3 is CASSEAVVQWDTQYF. The nucleotide sequence reads TGTGCCAGCAGTGAAGCGGTCGTGCAGTGGGATACGCAGTATTTT. Joined to the reference TRBV2 and TRBJ2-3 proteins, this CDR3 gives the full variable domain: EPEVTQTPSHQVTQMGQEVILRCVPISNHLYFYWYRQILGQKVEFLVSFYNNEISEKSEIFDDQFSVERPDGSNFTLKIRSTKLEDSAMYFCASSEAVVQWDTQYFGPGTRLTVL.